Shown below are 7 T cell receptor beta chains from a single sample sequenced in a study of T cells in Graves' hyperthyroidism and ophthalmopathy. RNA transcripts were the template for amplifying TCR beta CDR3 regions. A first-round RT-PCR of the TCR CDR3 used the HTBI primer set. Using its own MiXCR run on the multiplex PCR reads, TCRdb lists one record per CDR3 protein. The data show roughly 420,000 distinct CDR3 sequences, 15% to 19% seen once. Sequencing was performed on blood. The receptors were gathered from a woman aged 18-29 years with Graves' hyperthyroidism.

This clonotype was seen at least ten times. The chain joins TRBV2 to TRBJ2-5, with TRBD2 identical over 7 bases. Germline V lookup: CDR1 SNHLY, CDR2 FYNNEI. The CDR3 is made up of 13 amino acids. Trimming removed 3 bases from V and 5 bases from J; junction bases left unmatched: 3. The CDR3 here is CASSDDGRETQYF. For the CDR3, the DNA is TGTGCCAGCAGTGATGACGGGAGGGAGACCCAGTACTTC.

This clonotype has ten or more counts. This chain joins TRBV20-1 and TRBJ1-1, with D perhaps TRBD1 (5 bases). From germline, CDR1 is DFQATT and CDR2 SNEGSKA (reference sequence). The CDR3 sequence is 13 residues long. Trimming left V 6 bases short and J 4 bases short, with 15 bases between. CDR3 nucleotide sequence: TGCAGTGCCCTCGGCCGGGGGGGCACTGAAGCTTTCTTT. Amino acids: CSALGRGGTEAFF.

This clonotype was recorded at least ten times. V gene TRBV2 combines with J gene TRBJ2-5; D not certain. Trimming left V 3 bases short and J 6 bases short, with 11 bases between. CDR1 is SNHLY, CDR2 FYNNEI, per germline. The CDR3 totals 13 residues. As DNA, the CDR3 is TGTGCCAGCAGTGACGGCGGCGGCAAGACCCAGTACTTC. Translating it yields CASSDGGGKTQYF. Complete variable domain (other parts from reference TRBV2 and TRBJ2-5): EPEVTQTPSHQVTQMGQEVILRCVPISNHLYFYWYRQILGQKVEFLVSFYNNEISEKSEIFDDQFSVERPDGSNFTLKIRSTKLEDSAMYFCASSDGGGKTQYFGPGTRLLVL.

There are many counts of this clonotype. V usage is TRBV5-6 and J usage is TRBJ1-5; D perhaps matches TRBD1 (6 bases). The CDR3 contains 16 residues. In germline, CDR1 is SGHDT, CDR2 YYEEEE. The V end lost 1 base, the J end lost 0 bases, and 11 bases lay between the germline ends. The CDR3: CASSLFRGHSNQPQHF. The CDR3 region has the DNA TGTGCCAGCAGCTTGTTTAGGGGACATAGCAATCAGCCCCAGCATTTT.

V and J are TRBV9 and TRBJ2-4; D is possibly TRBD2 (5 bases). This CDR3 has 15 amino acids. Germline V lookup: CDR1 SGDLS, CDR2 YYNGEE. V was shortened by 0 bases and J by 5 bases, with 12 bases between the two germline ends. The CDR3: CASSVGGRRENIQYF. The CDR3 DNA sequence: TGTGCCAGCAGCGTAGGAGGGAGAAGGGAAAACATTCAGTACTTC. Complete variable domain (other parts from reference TRBV9 and TRBJ2-4): DSGVTQTPKHLITATGQRVTLRCSPRSGDLSVYWYQQSLDQGLQFLIQYYNGEERAKGNILERFSAQQFPDLHSELNLSSLELGDSALYFCASSVGGRRENIQYFGAGTRLSVL.

This clonotype was recorded at least ten times. This chain connects TRBV18 to TRBJ1-6; tentative D call: TRBD1 (6 bases). The CDR3 is 12 amino acids. CDR1 is KGHSH, CDR2 LQKENI, per germline. Trimming cost V 5 bases and J 14 bases, with 13 bases left between them. The CDR3 here is CASSAGGETLHF. The CDR3 DNA reads TGTGCCAGCTCAGCCGGGGGCGAGACCCTCCACTTT.

This clonotype has only a few counts. The J gene is TRBJ2-1, the V gene TRBV19, with TRBD2 identical over 7 bases. V trimming: 6 bases; J trimming: 8 bases; junction bases outside the gene matches: 19. The CDR3 length is 17 residues. CDR1 LNHDA and CDR2 SQIVND come from the germline V gene (reference sequence). The CDR3 spells CASRVSPADGGFDEQFF. Written as DNA, the CDR3 is TGTGCCAGTAGGGTATCGCCCGCGGACGGGGGGTTTGATGAGCAGTTCTTC.